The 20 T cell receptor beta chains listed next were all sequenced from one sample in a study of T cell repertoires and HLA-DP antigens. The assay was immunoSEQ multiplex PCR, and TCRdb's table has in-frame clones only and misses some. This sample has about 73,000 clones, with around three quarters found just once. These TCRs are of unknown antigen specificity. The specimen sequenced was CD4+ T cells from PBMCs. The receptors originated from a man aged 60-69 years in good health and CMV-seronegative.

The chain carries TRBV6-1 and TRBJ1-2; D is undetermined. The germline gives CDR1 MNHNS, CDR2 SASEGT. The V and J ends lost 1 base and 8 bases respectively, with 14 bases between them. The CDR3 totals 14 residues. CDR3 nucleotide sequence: TGTGCCAGCAGTGAAGAATTCCTGCGTGGGGGCTACACCTTC. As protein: CASSEEFLRGGYTF.

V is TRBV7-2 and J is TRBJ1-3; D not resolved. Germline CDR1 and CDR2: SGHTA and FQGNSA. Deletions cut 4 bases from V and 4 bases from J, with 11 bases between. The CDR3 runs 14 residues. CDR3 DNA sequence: TGTGCCAGCAGCTCCCAAGGGAGCGGAAACACCATATATTTT. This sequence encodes CASSSQGSGNTIYF.

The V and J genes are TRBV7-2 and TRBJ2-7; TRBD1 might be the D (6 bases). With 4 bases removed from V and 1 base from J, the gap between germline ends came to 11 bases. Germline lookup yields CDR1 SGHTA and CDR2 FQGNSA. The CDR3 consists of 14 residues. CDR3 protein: CASSSADRSYEQYV. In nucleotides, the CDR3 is TGTGCCAGCAGCTCAGCGGACAGATCCTACGAGCAGTACGTC.

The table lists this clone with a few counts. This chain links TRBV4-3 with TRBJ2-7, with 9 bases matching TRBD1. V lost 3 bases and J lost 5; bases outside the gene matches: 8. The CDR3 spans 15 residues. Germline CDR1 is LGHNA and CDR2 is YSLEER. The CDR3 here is CASSQIDRGANEQYF. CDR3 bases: TGCGCCAGCAGCCAGATTGACAGGGGGGCCAACGAGCAGTACTTC.

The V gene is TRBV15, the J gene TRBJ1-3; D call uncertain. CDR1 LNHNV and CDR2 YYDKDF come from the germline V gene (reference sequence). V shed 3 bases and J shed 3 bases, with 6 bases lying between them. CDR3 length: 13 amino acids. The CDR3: CATSRESGNTIYF. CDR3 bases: TGTGCCACCAGCAGGGAGAGTGGAAACACCATATATTTT.

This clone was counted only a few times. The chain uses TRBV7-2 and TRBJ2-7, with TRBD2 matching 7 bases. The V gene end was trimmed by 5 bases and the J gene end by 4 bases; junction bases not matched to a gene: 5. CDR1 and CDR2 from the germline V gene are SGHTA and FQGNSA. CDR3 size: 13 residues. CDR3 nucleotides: TGTGCCAGCAGCCTGGGGGGGTGGTACGAGCAGTACTTC. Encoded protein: CASSLGGWYEQYF.

The CDR3 here is CASSISATPMGELFF. The CDR3, as DNA: TGCGCCAGCAGCATCTCCGCGACTCCCATGGGGGAGCTGTTTTTT. The chain combines TRBV5-1 with TRBJ2-2; D ambiguous. The V end was cut by 4 bases, the J end by 8 bases, with 18 bases between. Germline assignment: CDR1 SGHRS and CDR2 YFSETQ. This CDR3 has 15 residues.

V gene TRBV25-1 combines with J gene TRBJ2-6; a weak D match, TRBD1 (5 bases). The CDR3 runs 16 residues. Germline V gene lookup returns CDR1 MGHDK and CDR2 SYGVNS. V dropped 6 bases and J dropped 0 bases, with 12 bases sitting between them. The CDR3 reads CASRSTVVSGANVLTF. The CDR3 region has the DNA TGTGCCAGCAGGTCGACAGTCGTCTCTGGGGCCAACGTCCTGACTTTC.

Written as DNA, the CDR3 is TGTGCCAGCTCACCGGAGAGAGGGGCTGGAAACACCATATATTTT. Protein: CASSPERGAGNTIYF. The J gene is TRBJ1-3, the V gene TRBV18; a possible D gene is TRBD1 (5 bases). Germline lookup yields CDR1 KGHSH and CDR2 LQKENI. This CDR3 has 15 residues. The ends were cut back, 3 bases at V and 2 bases at J, with 11 bases in the middle.

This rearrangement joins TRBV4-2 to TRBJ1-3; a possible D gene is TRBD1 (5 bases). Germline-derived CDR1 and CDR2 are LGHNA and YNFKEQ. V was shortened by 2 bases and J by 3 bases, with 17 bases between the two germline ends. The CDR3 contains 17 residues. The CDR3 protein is CASSQLTGMGGGNTIYF. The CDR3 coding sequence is TGTGCCAGCAGCCAATTAACGGGGATGGGGGGTGGAAACACCATATATTTT.

The DNA for the CDR3 is TGTGCCAGCAGTTACGGGGGAAACTACAATGAGCAGTTCTTC. Protein: CASSYGGNYNEQFF. V gene TRBV6-6 combines with J gene TRBJ2-1, with D possibly being TRBD1 or TRBD2 (5 bases each). The CDR3 consists of 14 residues. V was cut by 2 bases and J by 3 bases, with 8 bases left in between. In germline, CDR1 is MNHNY, CDR2 SVGAGI (reference sequence).

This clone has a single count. CDR3 in amino acids: CASSSRLAGPQETQYF. CDR3 DNA: TGTGCCAGCAGCTCAAGACTAGCGGGTCCCCAAGAGACCCAGTACTTC. The V call is TRBV11-2, the J call TRBJ2-5; 10 bases agree with TRBD2. With 4 bases clipped from V and 1 base from J, the junction kept 6 bases outside the gene matches. The CDR3 has 16 residues. Germline values: CDR1 SGHAT, CDR2 FQNNGV.

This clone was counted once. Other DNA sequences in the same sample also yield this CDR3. The CDR3 loop reads CAWSEDRVETQYF. In DNA form, the CDR3 reads TGTGCCTGGAGTGAAGACAGGGTCGAGACCCAGTACTTC. This chain links TRBV30 with TRBJ2-5, with 7 bases lining up with TRBD1. CDR3 length: 13 residues. The V segment lost 1 base and the J segment 5 bases; nucleotides outside the gene matches: 4. Germline lookup yields CDR1 GTSNPN and CDR2 SVGIG (reference sequence).

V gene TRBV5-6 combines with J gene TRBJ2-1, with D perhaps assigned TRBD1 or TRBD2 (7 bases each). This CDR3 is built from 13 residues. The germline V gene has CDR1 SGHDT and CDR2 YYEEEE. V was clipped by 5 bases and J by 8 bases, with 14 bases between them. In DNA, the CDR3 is TGTGCCAGCAGAGGCCAGGGGGGGCATGAGCAGTTCTTC. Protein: CASRGQGGHEQFF.

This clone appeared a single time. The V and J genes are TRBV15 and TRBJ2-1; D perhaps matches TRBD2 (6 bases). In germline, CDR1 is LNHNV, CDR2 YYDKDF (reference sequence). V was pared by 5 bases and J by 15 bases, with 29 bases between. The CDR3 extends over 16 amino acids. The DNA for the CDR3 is TGTGCCACCAGCCCTGGAGGGGCTTCGGGCATATCAAGAGGGTTCTTC. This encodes CATSPGGASGISRGFF.

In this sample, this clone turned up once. Here the CDR3 DNA reads TGTGCCAGCAGCAATCCGGGACTAGCGAGCAATGAGCAGTTCTTC. Its protein product is CASSNPGLASNEQFF. The chain combines TRBV5-4 with TRBJ2-1; 10 positions agree with TRBD2. This CDR3 spans 15 amino acids. V was clipped by 4 bases and J by 6 bases; unmatched bases: 7. Germline CDR1 SGHNT, CDR2 YYREEE (reference sequence).

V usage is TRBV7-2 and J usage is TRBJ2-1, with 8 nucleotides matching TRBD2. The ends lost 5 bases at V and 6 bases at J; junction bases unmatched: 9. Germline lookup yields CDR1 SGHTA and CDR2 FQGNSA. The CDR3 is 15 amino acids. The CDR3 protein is CASSPRSGLANEQFF. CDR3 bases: TGTGCCAGCAGCCCTAGGTCCGGACTAGCCAATGAGCAGTTCTTC.

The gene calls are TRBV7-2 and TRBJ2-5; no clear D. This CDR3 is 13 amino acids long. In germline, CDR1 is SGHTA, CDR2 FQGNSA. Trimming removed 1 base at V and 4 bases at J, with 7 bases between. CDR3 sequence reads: CASSLGVAETQYF. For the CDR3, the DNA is TGTGCCAGCAGCTTAGGGGTCGCAGAGACCCAGTACTTC. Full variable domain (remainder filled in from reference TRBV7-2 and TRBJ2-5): GAGVSQSPSNKVTEKGKDVELRCDPISGHTALYWYRQSLGQGLEFLIYFQGNSAPDKSGLPSDRFSAERTGGSVSTLTIQRTQQEDSAVYLCASSLGVAETQYFGPGTRLLVL.

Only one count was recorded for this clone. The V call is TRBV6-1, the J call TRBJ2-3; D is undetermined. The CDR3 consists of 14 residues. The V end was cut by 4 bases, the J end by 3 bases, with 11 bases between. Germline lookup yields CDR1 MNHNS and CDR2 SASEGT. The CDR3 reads CASSGQSLTDTQYF. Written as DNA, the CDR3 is TGTGCCAGCAGTGGTCAGTCCCTTACAGATACGCAGTATTTT.

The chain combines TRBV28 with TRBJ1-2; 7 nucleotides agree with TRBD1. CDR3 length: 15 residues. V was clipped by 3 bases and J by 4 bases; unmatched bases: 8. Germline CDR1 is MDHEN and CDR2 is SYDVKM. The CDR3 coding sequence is TGTGCCAGCAGTTTCGGAGGGGGCGCAAGCTATGGCTACACCTTC. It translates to CASSFGGGASYGYTF.